These 23 T cell receptor beta chains originate from one sample sequenced in a study of CD8 T cells in ankylosing spondylitis. Findings and limits, study-wide: Blood from ankylosing spondylitis patients appeared to carry a characteristic eight-variant TCR beta motif.

MiXCR, applied by TCRdb to the 5' RACE reads, yields one record per CDR3 protein. This table has 750,000 to 850,000 distinct CDR3 sequences, approximately 10% appearing once. For these receptors, no antigen is known. Sequences were obtained from blood, either unsorted or a sorted T cell fraction (not recorded which). The receptors were sampled from a male donor with ankylosing spondylitis.

The table lists this clonotype with many counts. This chain links TRBV29-1 with TRBJ2-3; D is unresolved. V lost 4 bases, J lost 8 bases, and 16 bases lay in between. The germline V gene encodes CDR1 SQVTM and CDR2 ANQGSEA. The CDR3 spans 13 residues. The CDR3 region has the DNA TGCAGCGTTGGTTCCTGGGGTGAGGTTACGCAGTATTTT. This sequence encodes CSVGSWGEVTQYF.

The rearrangement links TRBV18 to TRBJ1-6; D may be TRBD1 (6 bases). The V end was cut by 6 bases, the J end by 5 bases, with 17 bases between. Germline-derived CDR1 and CDR2 are KGHSH and LQKENI. The CDR3 sequence is 16 residues long. Written as DNA, the CDR3 is TGTGCCAGCTCGCCCACGAGGCAGGGGAATAATTCACCCCTCCACTTT. Translating it yields CASSPTRQGNNSPLHF.

At least ten counts were recorded for this clonotype. The chain is built from TRBV5-4 and TRBJ2-1, with D unresolved. CDR1 SGHNT and CDR2 YYREEE come from the germline V gene (reference sequence). The CDR3 consists of 14 residues. Trimming stripped 4 bases from V and 7 bases from J, with 15 bases between. The CDR3 loop is CASSPLPDLNEQFF. DNA of the CDR3: TGTGCCAGCAGCCCACTACCGGACCTTAATGAGCAGTTCTTC.

This clonotype was counted only a few times. This chain connects TRBV7-8 to TRBJ1-1; no reliable D call. The germline V and J ends were trimmed by 1 base and 5 bases, with 11 bases remaining between them. Germline V lookup: CDR1 SGHVS, CDR2 FQNEAQ. CDR3 length equals 14 residues. The CDR3 loop is CASSLEVGATEAFF. CDR3 coding DNA: TGTGCCAGCAGCTTAGAGGTAGGCGCTACTGAAGCTTTCTTT.

The chain combines TRBV30 with TRBJ2-5; 9 nucleotides line up with TRBD1. CDR1 and CDR2 (germline): GTSNPN, SVGIG (reference sequence). Trimming cost V 4 bases and J 5 bases; bases outside gene matches: 8. This CDR3 is built from 14 residues. The CDR3 DNA follows: TGTGCCTGGACGAGTACAGGGGGCAGGGAGACCCAGTACTTC. It translates to CAWTSTGGRETQYF.

The rearrangement uses TRBV12-2 and TRBJ2-4; the table's D call, TRBD1, was not checked against the DNA. TRBV12-2 is given as a pseudogene. CDR3 length equals 15 residues. The CDR3 protein is CASRLSTGSKNIQYF. CDR3 bases: TGTGCAAGTCGCTTATCAACAGGCTCCAAAAACATTCAGTACTTC.

This clonotype has more than one count but fewer than ten. V is TRBV5-1 and J is TRBJ2-3; the match to TRBD1 covers 8 bases. Looked up from germline, CDR1 is SGHRS and CDR2 is YFSETQ. The CDR3 runs to 18 residues. V lost 4 bases, J lost 0 bases, and 13 bases stayed unmatched. The CDR3 loop is CASSPVPPGTGSTDTQYF. The CDR3 DNA reads TGCGCCAGCAGCCCTGTCCCGCCCGGGACAGGCAGCACAGATACGCAGTATTTT.

In this sample, this clonotype turned up a few times. The CDR3 DNA reads TGCAGTGCCCTAGGACGTAACCGGGTCGAAAAACTGTTTTTT. Amino acids: CSALGRNRVEKLFF. The chain combines TRBV20-1 with TRBJ1-4; D is unclear. CDR1 DFQATT and CDR2 SNEGSKA come from the germline V gene (reference sequence). V lost 6 bases to trimming and J lost 8 bases, with 19 bases between them. The CDR3 length is 14 residues.

This clonotype was recorded at least ten times. The CDR3 nucleotides read TGTGCCAGCAGCAGCACCCAAGAGACCCAGTACTTC. Its protein product is CASSSTQETQYF. V gene TRBV7-2 combines with J gene TRBJ2-5; D is unclear. Germline V gives CDR1 SGHTA, CDR2 FQGNSA. The CDR3 has 12 residues. The germline V and J ends were trimmed by 5 bases and 1 base, with 5 bases remaining between them.

At least ten counts were recorded for this clonotype. J is TRBJ2-3 and V is TRBV20-1; D gene ambiguous. Trimming shortened V by 0 bases and J by 2 bases, and 9 bases separated the two germline ends. This CDR3 has 14 amino acids. Germline V gene lookup returns CDR1 DFQATT and CDR2 SNEGSKA (reference sequence). The CDR3 protein is CSARDPGITDTQYF. The CDR3 nucleotides are TGCAGTGCTAGAGATCCAGGAATCACAGATACGCAGTATTTT.

This clonotype occurred a few times. The chain links TRBV5-1 to TRBJ2-1; 9 nucleotides match TRBD2. V lost 3 bases to trimming and J lost 0 bases; unmatched junction nucleotides: 4. This CDR3 has 16 amino acids. Germline CDR1 and CDR2: SGHRS and YFSETQ. The CDR3 protein is CASSWSGGFSYNEQFF. The CDR3 DNA is TGCGCCAGCAGCTGGAGCGGGGGGTTCTCCTACAATGAGCAGTTCTTC.

The table lists this clonotype with a few counts. The genes are TRBV7-2 and TRBJ2-7, with D perhaps TRBD1 (6 bases). V lost 6 bases and J lost 0, with 9 bases in between. In germline, CDR1 is SGHTA, CDR2 FQGNSA. The CDR3 loop spans 13 amino acids. CDR3: CASRNRVSYEQYF. The CDR3 DNA reads as TGTGCCAGCAGAAACAGGGTCTCCTACGAGCAGTACTTC.

This clonotype was detected only a few times. The chain links TRBV11-2 to TRBJ2-1; 7 bases map to TRBD1. Trimming took 5 bases from V and 4 from J; bases not matched to a gene: 14. The CDR3 consists of 17 residues. Germline values: CDR1 SGHAT, CDR2 FQNNGV. CDR3 sequence: CASSPRDSAVKYNEQFF. DNA of the CDR3: TGTGCCAGCAGCCCCCGGGACAGCGCAGTTAAATACAATGAGCAGTTCTTC.

This chain links TRBV20-1 with TRBJ2-1, with D perhaps TRBD2 (5 bases). The V end lost 0 bases, the J end lost 7 bases, and 10 bases lay between the germline ends. The CDR3 is made up of 13 amino acids. Per the germline V gene, CDR1 is DFQATT and CDR2 is SNEGSKA (reference sequence). The CDR3 DNA reads TGCAGTGCTAGAGATTCGGGATGGAATGAGCAGTTCTTC. It specifies CSARDSGWNEQFF.

The chain joins TRBV28 to TRBJ1-5; D is undetermined. The germline V gene encodes CDR1 MDHEN and CDR2 SYDVKM. V lost 8 bases and J 2 bases, leaving 7 bases between the germline ends. This CDR3 has 12 amino acids. The CDR3 loop reads CASLRGNQPQHF. CDR3 nucleotide sequence: TGTGCCAGCCTGAGGGGCAATCAGCCCCAGCATTTT.

The genes are TRBV20-1 and TRBJ2-3; TRBD2 matches at 9 bases. The CDR3 has 18 residues. Germline CDR1 is DFQATT and CDR2 is SNEGSKA (reference sequence). V lost 1 base, J lost 2 bases, and 13 bases stayed unmatched. The CDR3 protein is CSARVLVPASGNTDTQYF. CDR3 sequence (DNA): TGCAGTGCTAGAGTATTAGTCCCCGCTAGCGGGAACACAGATACGCAGTATTTT.

This clonotype was seen a handful of times. V is TRBV6-1 and J is TRBJ2-1, with TRBD2 identical over 10 bases. V was clipped by 6 bases and J by 1 base; unmatched bases: 6. This CDR3 is built from 16 residues. Germline CDR1 MNHNS, CDR2 SASEGT. DNA of the CDR3: TGTGCCAGCAGGGCGGGACTAGCGCTTTCCTACAATGAGCAGTTCTTC. Residues: CASRAGLALSYNEQFF.

As DNA, the CDR3 is TGTGCCAGCAGCACCCAACAGGGAATTAATCAGCCCCAGCATTTT. This gives the protein CASSTQQGINQPQHF. The chain employs TRBV2 and TRBJ1-5; tentatively, D is TRBD1 (6 bases). V was cut by 6 bases and J by 4 bases, with 16 bases left in between. The CDR3 runs 15 residues. Germline-derived CDR1 and CDR2 are SNHLY and FYNNEI. Combining the CDR3 with reference TRBV2 and TRBJ1-5 gives the whole variable domain EPEVTQTPSHQVTQMGQEVILRCVPISNHLYFYWYRQILGQKVEFLVSFYNNEISEKSEIFDDQFSVERPDGSNFTLKIRSTKLEDSAMYFCASSTQQGINQPQHFGDGTRLSIL.

V gene TRBV20-1 combines with J gene TRBJ2-3; TRBD2 matches 7 bases. The trim removed 6 bases at V and 0 bases at J, leaving 6 bases unmatched. The CDR3 has 14 amino acids. Germline V gene sequence: CDR1 DFQATT, CDR2 SNEGSKA (reference sequence). The CDR3 bases are TGCAGTGCCCCCCCTAGCGGTAGCACAGATACGCAGTATTTT. Its translation: CSAPPSGSTDTQYF.

The table lists this clonotype with many counts. This chain connects TRBV27 to TRBJ2-1, with 9 nucleotides matching TRBD1. CDR1 and CDR2 (germline): MNHEY, SMNVEV (reference sequence). The CDR3 covers 13 residues. J was trimmed by 9 bases and V by 6 bases; bases with no gene match: 6. The CDR3 DNA follows: TGTGCCAGCAGGGGACAGGGTAGCGGTGAGCAGTTCTTC. It encodes CASRGQGSGEQFF.

V and J are TRBV20-1 and TRBJ1-6; D gene unclear. This CDR3 has 14 residues. With 5 bases removed from V and 8 bases from J, the gap between germline ends came to 16 bases. The germline CDR1 and CDR2 sequences are DFQATT and SNEGSKA (reference sequence). The chain's CDR3 is CSAPLTRSHSPLHF. CDR3 DNA sequence: TGCAGTGCTCCCCTGACAAGATCCCATTCACCCCTCCACTTT.

This clonotype was picked up many times. V usage is TRBV20-1 and J usage is TRBJ1-2; TRBD1 might be the D (6 bases). Germline assignment: CDR1 DFQATT and CDR2 SNEGSKA (reference sequence). The CDR3 covers 13 residues. The V end was cut by 2 bases, the J end by 2 bases, with 9 bases between. Here the CDR3 DNA reads TGCAGTGCTAGAAACAGGGCCAACTATGGCTACACCTTC. Residues: CSARNRANYGYTF.

The V gene is TRBV6-1, the J gene TRBJ1-4; maybe TRBD1 (5 bases). CDR1 is MNHNS and CDR2 is SASEGT in the germline V gene. The CDR3 runs 17 residues. The ends were cut back, 5 bases at V and 0 bases at J, with 16 bases in the middle. Here the CDR3 reads CASSLSGTDATNEKLFF. The CDR3 DNA reads TGTGCCAGCAGTCTATCAGGGACGGACGCAACTAATGAAAAACTGTTTTTT.